The source of this T cell receptor beta chain is a study of T-cell memory formation after mild COVID-19 (dated by TCRdb to 2020 to 2023). About the investigation overall: Most TCR sequence clusters were specific to one of the two donors. T-cell clones expanding and contracting after mild COVID-19 in a couple of donors were tracked by longitudinal TCRalpha and TCRbeta repertoire sequencing. The cohort was made up of two young adult volunteers, one female and one male, who were previously healthy. The paper as a whole reports these results and caveats: Some responding clones were found in pre-infection memory, which suggests that pre-existing cross-reactive memory T cells took part in the SARS-CoV-2 response. SARS-CoV-2 specificity of the second-wave clones peaking on day 37 was not confirmed. Clones that contracted from day 15 to 85 showed balanced CD4/CD8 phenotypes, whereas a second wave of clones that expanded from day 15 to 37 leaned towards CD4+. Contracting CD4+ clones were found mainly in CM and EM memory subsets, while CD8+ clones were enriched in EMRA. The study covered only two mild cases, and larger cohorts including severe cases with pre-infection samples were considered necessary.

From cysteine to phenylalanine, the CDR3 is 16 amino acids long. Left in the record is the CDR3 DNA by itself, 48 bases read in frame from the first base. According to the germline V gene, CDR1 reads SGHRS and CDR2 reads YFSETQ. Trimming removed 3 bases from V and 2 bases from J; the gene matches leave 7 bases unexplained. TCRdb lists the instrument as Illumina NovaSeq 6000. TCRalpha and TCRbeta cDNA libraries were built by 5'RACE with constant-segment primers, adding sample barcodes and unique molecular identifiers. RNA was extracted from every sample with Trizol reagent. The libraries were amplified in two PCR steps, and the second step added a second sample barcode and Illumina TruSeq adapters. Sequencing of libraries was performed on an Illumina NovaSeq with 2 x 150 bp paired-end reads. On the study's bioinformatics: The reads were demultiplexed and collapsed into UMI-guided consensus sequences using migec v1.2.7. Using mixcr v2.1.11, UMI consensuses were aligned to TRA and TRB V and J templates and then assembled into clonotypes. A clonotype was counted as expanded or contracted only when both edgeR and NoisET called the clonotype significant, with the noise models trained on biological replicates. edgeR calls used a false discovery rate-adjusted p below 0.01 and a log2 fold-change threshold of 1. As an exploratory analysis of dynamics, max-normalized trajectories of the 1000 most abundant clonotypes were examined with PCA combined with hierarchical clustering. The CD4 or CD8 phenotype of responding clones was assigned using the separately sequenced CD4+ and CD8+ repertoires. TCRdb reworked the public reads: Q25 trimming with fastp, MiXCR clone assembly, productive beta chains retained. Identical CDR3 protein sequences are pooled into one entry, listed with their most common genes and DNA. These V and J calls originate from TCRdb's pipeline instead of the authors' own analysis. In all, the sample holds 250,000 to 350,000 distinct CDR3 sequences, and 15% to 20% of those were seen once. The ten largest clones capture approximately 25% of the sample.

This clonotype was picked up a small number of times. No antigen is known for it. One base away there is no much larger clone; base qualities are not given. Ficoll-Paque density gradient centrifugation was the method used to isolate PBMCs. The rearranged chain carries TRBV5-1 and TRBJ2-3; 9 bases in between match TRBD2. Sequencing was done on a sample of PBMCs or a T cell subset sorted from them (not recorded which). This clonotype was sampled from a man younger than 35 who had mild COVID-19 (a few samples of this study predate the infection). The sample titles of this study are shuffled in the database, so cell type and time point are left out; the donor was told from shared clones. The CDR3 here reads CASSSIAGAPTDTQYF. Here is the DNA: TGCGCCAGCAGCTCGATAGCGGGGGCCCCCACAGATACGCAGTATTTT.